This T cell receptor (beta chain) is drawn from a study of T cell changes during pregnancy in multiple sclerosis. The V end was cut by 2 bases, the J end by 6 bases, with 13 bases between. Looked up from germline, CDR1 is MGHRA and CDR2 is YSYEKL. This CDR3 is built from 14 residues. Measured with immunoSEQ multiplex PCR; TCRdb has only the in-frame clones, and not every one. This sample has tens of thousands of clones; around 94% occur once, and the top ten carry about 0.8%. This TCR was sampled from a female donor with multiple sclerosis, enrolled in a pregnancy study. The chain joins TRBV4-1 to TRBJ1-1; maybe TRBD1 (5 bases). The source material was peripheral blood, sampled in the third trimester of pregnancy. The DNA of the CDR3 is TGCGCCAGCAGCCAAAATTCAGGGTTTGCTGAAGCTTTCTTT. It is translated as CASSQNSGFAEAFF.